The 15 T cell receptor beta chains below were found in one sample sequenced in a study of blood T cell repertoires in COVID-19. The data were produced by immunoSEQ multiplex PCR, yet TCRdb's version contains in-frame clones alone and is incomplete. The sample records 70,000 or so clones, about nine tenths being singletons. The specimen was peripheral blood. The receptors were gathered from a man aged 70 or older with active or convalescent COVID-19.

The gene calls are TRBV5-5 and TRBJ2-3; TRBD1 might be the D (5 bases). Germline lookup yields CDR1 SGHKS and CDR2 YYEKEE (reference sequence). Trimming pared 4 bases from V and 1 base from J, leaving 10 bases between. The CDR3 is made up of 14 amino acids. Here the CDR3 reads CASSPPTGTDTQYF. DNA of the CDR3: TGTGCCAGCAGCCCCCCGACAGGCACAGATACGCAGTATTTT.

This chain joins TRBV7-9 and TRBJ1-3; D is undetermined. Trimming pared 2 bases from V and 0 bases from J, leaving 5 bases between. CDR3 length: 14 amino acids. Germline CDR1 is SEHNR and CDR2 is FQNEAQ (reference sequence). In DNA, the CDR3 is TGTGCCAGCAGCTTACAAAACTCTGGAAACACCATATATTTT. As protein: CASSLQNSGNTIYF.

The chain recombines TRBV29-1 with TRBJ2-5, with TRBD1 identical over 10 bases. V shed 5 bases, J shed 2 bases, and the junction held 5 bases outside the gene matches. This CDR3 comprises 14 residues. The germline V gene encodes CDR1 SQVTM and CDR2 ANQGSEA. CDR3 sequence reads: CSVRRQGAQETQYF. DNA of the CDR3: TGCAGCGTTCGCCGACAGGGGGCGCAAGAGACCCAGTACTTC.

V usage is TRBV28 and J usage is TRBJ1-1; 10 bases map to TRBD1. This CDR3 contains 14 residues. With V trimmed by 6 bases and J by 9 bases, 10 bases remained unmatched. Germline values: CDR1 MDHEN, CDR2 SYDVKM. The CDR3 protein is CASSISGTGAQAFF. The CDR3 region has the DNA TGTGCCAGCAGCATCTCCGGGACAGGGGCCCAAGCTTTCTTT.

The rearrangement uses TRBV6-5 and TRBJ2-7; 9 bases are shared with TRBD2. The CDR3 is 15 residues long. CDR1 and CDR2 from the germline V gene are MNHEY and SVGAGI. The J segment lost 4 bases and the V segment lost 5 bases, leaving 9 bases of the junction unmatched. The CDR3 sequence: CASSTISGSKYEQYF. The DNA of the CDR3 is TGTGCCAGCAGTACCATTAGCGGGAGTAAGTACGAGCAGTACTTC.

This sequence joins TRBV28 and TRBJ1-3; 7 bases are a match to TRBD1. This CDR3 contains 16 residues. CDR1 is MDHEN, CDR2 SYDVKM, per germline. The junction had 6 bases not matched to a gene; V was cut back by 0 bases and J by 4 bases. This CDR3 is CASSLWTGSRGNTIYF. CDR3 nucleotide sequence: TGTGCCAGCAGTTTATGGACAGGGAGTAGAGGAAACACCATATATTTT.

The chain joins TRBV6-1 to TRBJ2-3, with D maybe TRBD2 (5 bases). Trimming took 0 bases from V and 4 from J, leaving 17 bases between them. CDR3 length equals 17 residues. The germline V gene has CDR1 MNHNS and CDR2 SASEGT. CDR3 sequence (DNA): TGTGCCAGCAGTGAAGCGACGGGATTTCGGTGGGCAGATACGCAGTATTTT. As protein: CASSEATGFRWADTQYF.

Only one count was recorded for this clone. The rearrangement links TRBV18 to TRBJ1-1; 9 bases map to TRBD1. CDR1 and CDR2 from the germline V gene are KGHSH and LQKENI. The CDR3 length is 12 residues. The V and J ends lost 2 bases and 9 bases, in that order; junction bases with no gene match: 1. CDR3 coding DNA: TGTGCCAGCTCACCAGGGACAGGGCAAGCTTTCTTT. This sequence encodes CASSPGTGQAFF.

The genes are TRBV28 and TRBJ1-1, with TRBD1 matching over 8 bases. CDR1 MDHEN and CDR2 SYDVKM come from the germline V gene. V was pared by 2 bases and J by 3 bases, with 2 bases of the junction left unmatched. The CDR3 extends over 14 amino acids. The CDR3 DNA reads TGTGCCAGCAGTTTAGAGGACAGGGACACTGAAGCTTTCTTT. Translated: CASSLEDRDTEAFF.

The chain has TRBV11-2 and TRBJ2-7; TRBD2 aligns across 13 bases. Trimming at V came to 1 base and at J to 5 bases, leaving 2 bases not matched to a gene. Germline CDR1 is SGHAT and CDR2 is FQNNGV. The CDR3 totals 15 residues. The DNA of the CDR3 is TGTGCCAGCAGCTTAGGGACTAGCGGGAGCCACGAGCAGTACTTC. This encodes CASSLGTSGSHEQYF.

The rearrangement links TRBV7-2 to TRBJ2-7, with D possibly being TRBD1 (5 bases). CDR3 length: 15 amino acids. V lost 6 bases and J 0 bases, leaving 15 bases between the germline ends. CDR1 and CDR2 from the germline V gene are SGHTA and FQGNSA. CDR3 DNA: TGTGCCAGCAGTCTAAAGGTCCAGGGCTCCTACGAGCAGTACTTC. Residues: CASSLKVQGSYEQYF.

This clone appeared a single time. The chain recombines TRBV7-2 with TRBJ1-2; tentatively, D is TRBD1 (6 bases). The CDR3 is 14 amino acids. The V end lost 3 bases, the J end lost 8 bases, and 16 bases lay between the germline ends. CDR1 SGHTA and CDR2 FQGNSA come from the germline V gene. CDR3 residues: CASSLGRGPEGYTF. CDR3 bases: TGTGCCAGCAGCTTGGGCAGGGGTCCAGAAGGCTACACCTTC.

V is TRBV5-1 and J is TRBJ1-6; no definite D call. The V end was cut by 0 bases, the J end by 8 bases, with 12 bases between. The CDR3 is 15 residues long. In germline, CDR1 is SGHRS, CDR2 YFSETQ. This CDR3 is CASSLAGVGYSPLHF. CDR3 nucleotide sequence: TGCGCCAGCAGCTTGGCCGGGGTCGGGTATTCACCCCTCCACTTT.

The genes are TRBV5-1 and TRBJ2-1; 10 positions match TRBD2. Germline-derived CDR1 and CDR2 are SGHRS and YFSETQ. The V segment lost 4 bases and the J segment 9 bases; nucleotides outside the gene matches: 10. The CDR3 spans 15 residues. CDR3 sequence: CASSPGGTSELEQFF. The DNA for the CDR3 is TGCGCCAGCAGCCCCGGGGGGACTAGCGAGCTTGAGCAGTTCTTC.

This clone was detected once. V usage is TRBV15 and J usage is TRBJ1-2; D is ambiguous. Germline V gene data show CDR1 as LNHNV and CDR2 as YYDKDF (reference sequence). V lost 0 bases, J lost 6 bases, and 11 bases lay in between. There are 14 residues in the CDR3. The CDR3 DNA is TGTGCCACCAGCAGAGAACGGTTATCCCATGGCTACACCTTC. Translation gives CATSRERLSHGYTF.